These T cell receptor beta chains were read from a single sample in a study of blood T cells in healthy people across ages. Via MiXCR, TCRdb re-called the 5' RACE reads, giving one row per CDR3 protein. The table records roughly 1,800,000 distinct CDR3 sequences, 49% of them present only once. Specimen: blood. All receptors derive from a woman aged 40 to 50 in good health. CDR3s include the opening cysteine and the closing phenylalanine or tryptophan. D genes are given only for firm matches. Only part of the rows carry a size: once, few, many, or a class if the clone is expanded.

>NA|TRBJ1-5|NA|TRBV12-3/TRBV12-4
CASSFNGFVNQPQHF
TGTGCCAGCAGTTTTAACGGGTTTGTCAATCAGCCCCAGCATTTT
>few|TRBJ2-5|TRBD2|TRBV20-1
CSAVTGTSGETQYF
TGCAGTGCCGTAACTGGGACTAGTGGAGAGACCCAGTACTTC
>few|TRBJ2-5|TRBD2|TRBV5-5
CASSWGLAGALLETQYF
TGTGCCAGCAGCTGGGGACTAGCGGGGGCTCTCCTAGAGACCCAGTACTTC
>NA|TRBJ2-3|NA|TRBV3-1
CASRAGRESTDTQYF
TGTGCCAGCCGAGCAGGGCGAGAAAGCACAGATACGCAGTATTTT
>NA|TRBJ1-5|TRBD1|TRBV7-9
CASSLGRGLVQPQHF
TGTGCCAGCAGCTTGGGCAGGGGGCTTGTTCAGCCCCAGCATTTT
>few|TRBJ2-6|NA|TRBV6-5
CASSYAQGRSGANVLTF
TGTGCCAGCAGTTACGCTCAAGGGAGATCTGGGGCCAACGTCCTGACTTTC
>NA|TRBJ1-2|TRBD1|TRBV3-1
CAGSEDRATYNYGYTF
TGTGCCGGCAGCGAGGACAGGGCGACTTATAACTATGGCTACACCTTC
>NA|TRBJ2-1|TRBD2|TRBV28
CASSFWRGGYNEQFF
TGTGCCAGCAGTTTCTGGCGGGGGGGGTACAATGAGCAGTTCTTC
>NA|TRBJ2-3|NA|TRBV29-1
CSVRGWMGTDTQYF
TGCAGCGTCAGGGGTTGGATGGGGACAGATACGCAGTATTTT
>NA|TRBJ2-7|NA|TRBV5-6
CASSLVGGTTYEQYF
TGTGCCAGCAGCTTGGTGGGGGGAACGACCTACGAGCAGTACTTC
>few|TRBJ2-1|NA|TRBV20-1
CSARNPTGDEQFF
TGCAGTGCTAGAAACCCCACTGGGGATGAGCAGTTCTTC
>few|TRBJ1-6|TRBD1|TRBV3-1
CASSLGQGLSPLHF
TGTGCCAGCAGCCTGGGACAGGGTCTCTCACCCCTCCACTTT